This T cell receptor beta chain was documented in a study of blood T cell repertoires in COVID-19. Ages ranged from about 18 to 100 years, with residence in about two dozen US areas. This table comes from immunoSEQ multiplex PCR, and its TCRdb copy is limited to in-frame clones, with some not included. The repertoire has more than 150,000 clones, around 73% of them found once; the top ten carry 17%. V shed 0 bases, J shed 8 bases, and the junction held 5 bases outside the gene matches. Per the germline V gene, CDR1 is SGDLS and CDR2 is YYNGEE. The CDR3 totals 14 residues. The chain couples TRBV9 to TRBJ2-1, with 7 bases lining up with TRBD2. Input material: PBMCs or T cells enriched from blood (not recorded which). The clonotype originates from a woman between 50 and 59 years old who had recovered from COVID-19. CDR3 in amino acids: CASSVDGRSHEQFF. The DNA for the CDR3 is TGTGCCAGCAGCGTAGACGGGAGGAGCCATGAGCAGTTCTTC.